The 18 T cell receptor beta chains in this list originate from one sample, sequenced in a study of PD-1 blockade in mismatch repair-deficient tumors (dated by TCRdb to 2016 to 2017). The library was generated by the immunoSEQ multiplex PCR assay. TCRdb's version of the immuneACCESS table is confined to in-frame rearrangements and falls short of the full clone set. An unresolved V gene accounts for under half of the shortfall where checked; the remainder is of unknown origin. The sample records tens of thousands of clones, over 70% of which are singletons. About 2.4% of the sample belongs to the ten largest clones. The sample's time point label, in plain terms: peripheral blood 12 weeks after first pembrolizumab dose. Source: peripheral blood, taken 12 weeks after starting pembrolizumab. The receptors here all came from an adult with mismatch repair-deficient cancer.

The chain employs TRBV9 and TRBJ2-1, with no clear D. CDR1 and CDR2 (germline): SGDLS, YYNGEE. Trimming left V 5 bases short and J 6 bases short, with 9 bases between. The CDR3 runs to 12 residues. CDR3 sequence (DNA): TGTGCCAGCAGTCCTTCAGCCAATGAGCAGTTCTTC. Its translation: CASSPSANEQFF. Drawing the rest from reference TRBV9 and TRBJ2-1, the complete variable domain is DSGVTQTPKHLITATGQRVTLRCSPRSGDLSVYWYQQSLDQGLQFLIQYYNGEERAKGNILERFSAQQFPDLHSELNLSSLELGDSALYFCASSPSANEQFFGPGTRLTVL.

In DNA, the CDR3 is TGTGCCAGCAGTCCCTGGGCCCAGGGAGCGGGCGAGCAGTACTTC. It codes for CASSPWAQGAGEQYF. The chain has TRBV27 and TRBJ2-7, with a possible D match to TRBD2 (6 bases). The CDR3 is 15 amino acids. CDR1 is MNHEY and CDR2 is SMNVEV in the germline V gene (reference sequence). The germline V and J ends were trimmed by 5 bases and 6 bases, with 20 bases remaining between them.

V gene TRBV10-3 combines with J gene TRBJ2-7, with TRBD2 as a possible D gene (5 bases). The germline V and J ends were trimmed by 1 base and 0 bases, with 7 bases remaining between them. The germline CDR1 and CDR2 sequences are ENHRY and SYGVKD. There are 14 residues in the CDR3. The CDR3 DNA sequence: TGTGCCATCAGTGAGTATCGGGGCTCCTACGAGCAGTACTTC. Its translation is CAISEYRGSYEQYF.

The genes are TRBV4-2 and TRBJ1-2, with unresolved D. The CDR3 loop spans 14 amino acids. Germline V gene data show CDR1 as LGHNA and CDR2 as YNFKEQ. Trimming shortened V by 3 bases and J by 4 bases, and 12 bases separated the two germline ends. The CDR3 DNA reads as TGTGCCAGCAGCCATCCGACAATTGGCTATGGCTACACCTTC. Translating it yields CASSHPTIGYGYTF.

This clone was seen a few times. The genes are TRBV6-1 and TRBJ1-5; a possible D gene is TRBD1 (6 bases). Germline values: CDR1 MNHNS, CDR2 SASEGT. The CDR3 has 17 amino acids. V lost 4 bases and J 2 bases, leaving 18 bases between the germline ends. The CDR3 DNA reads TGTGCCAGCAGTGGAAGAACAACAGGGTTGCGCAATCAGCCCCAGCATTTT. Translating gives CASSGRTTGLRNQPQHF.

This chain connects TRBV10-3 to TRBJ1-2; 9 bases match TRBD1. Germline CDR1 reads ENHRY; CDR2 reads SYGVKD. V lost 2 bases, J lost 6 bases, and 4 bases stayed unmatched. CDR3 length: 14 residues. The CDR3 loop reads CAISELGQGHGYTF. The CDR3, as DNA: TGTGCCATCAGTGAGCTGGGACAGGGTCATGGCTACACCTTC.

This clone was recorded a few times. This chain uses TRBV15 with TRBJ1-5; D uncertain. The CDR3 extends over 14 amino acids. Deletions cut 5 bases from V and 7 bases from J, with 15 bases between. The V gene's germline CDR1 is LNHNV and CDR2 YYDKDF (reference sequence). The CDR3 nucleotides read TGTGCCACCAGCGGCGAGAAGGGCGGGCAGCCCCAGCATTTT. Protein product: CATSGEKGGQPQHF.

The CDR3: CASSWERIYGYTF. CDR3 DNA sequence: TGTGCCAGCAGTTGGGAACGGATTTATGGCTACACCTTC. V usage is TRBV28 and J usage is TRBJ1-2; no clear D gene. CDR1 is MDHEN, CDR2 SYDVKM, per germline. Trimming took off 4 bases at V and 5 bases at J, with 11 bases between the two ends. The CDR3 runs 13 residues.

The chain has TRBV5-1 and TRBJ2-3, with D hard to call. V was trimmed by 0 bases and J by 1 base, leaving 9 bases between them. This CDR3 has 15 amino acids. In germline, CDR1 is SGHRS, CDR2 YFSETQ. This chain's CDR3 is CASSLEAPGTDTQYF. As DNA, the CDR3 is TGCGCCAGCAGCTTGGAGGCCCCAGGCACAGATACGCAGTATTTT.

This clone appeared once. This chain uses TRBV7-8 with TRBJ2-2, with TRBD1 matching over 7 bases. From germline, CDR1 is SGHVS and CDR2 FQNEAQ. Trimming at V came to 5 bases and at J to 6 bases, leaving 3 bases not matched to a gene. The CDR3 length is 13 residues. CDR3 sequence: CASSDRDAGELFF. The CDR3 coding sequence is TGTGCCAGCAGCGACAGGGATGCCGGGGAGCTGTTTTTT.

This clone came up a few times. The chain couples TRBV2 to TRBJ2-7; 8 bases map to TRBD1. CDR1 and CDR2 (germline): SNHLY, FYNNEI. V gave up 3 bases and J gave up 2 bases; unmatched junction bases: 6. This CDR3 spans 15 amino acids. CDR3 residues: CASSEREQGAYEQYF. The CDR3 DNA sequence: TGTGCCAGCAGTGAGAGGGAACAGGGGGCCTACGAGCAGTACTTC.

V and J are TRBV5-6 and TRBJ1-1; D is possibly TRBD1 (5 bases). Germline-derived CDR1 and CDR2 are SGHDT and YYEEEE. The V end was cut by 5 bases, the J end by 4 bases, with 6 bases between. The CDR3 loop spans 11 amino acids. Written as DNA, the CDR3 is TGTGCCAGCAGTACAGGCACTGAAGCTTTCTTT. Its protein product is CASSTGTEAFF.

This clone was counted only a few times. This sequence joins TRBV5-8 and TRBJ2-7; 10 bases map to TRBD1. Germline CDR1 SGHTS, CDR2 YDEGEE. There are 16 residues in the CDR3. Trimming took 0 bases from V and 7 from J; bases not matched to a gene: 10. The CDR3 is CASSLARGQGHGEQYF. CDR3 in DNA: TGTGCCAGCAGCTTGGCTAGGGGACAGGGGCACGGAGAGCAGTACTTC.

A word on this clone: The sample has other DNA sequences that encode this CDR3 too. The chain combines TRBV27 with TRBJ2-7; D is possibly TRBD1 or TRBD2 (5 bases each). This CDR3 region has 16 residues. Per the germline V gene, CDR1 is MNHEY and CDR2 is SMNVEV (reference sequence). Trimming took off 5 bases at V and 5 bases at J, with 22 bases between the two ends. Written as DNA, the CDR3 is TGTGCCAGCAGTCTATGGTACCCGGGACCCGGCAACGAGCAGTACTTC. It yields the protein CASSLWYPGPGNEQYF.

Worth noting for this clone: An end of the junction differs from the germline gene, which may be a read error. CDR3 amino acids: CASSSGTSRDTQYF. Here the CDR3 DNA reads TGTGCCAGCAGCTCCGGGACTAGCAGAGATACGCAGTATTTT. The gene calls are TRBV11-3 and TRBJ2-3, with 9 bases lining up with TRBD2. The CDR3 totals 14 residues. Germline CDR1 reads SGHNT; CDR2 reads YENEEA.

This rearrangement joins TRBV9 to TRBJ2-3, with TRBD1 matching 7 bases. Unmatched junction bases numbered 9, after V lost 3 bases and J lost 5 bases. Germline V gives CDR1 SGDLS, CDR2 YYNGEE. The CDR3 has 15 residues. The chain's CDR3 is CASSGRGQRGDTQYF. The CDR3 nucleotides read TGTGCCAGCAGCGGCCGGGGACAGCGAGGAGATACGCAGTATTTT.

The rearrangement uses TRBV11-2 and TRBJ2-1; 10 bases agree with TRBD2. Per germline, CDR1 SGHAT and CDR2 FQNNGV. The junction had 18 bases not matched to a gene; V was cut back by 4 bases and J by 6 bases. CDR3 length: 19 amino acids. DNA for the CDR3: TGTGCCAGCAGCTCCCCCACGCGGCTAGCGGGAGTGAAGAGCAATGAGCAGTTCTTC. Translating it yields CASSSPTRLAGVKSNEQFF.

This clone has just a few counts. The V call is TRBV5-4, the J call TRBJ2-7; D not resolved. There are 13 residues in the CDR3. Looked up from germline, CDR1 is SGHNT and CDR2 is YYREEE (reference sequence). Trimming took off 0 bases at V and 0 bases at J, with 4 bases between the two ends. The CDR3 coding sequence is TGTGCCAGCAGCTTGGGGATCTCCTACGAGCAGTACTTC. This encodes CASSLGISYEQYF.